The rows below give T cell receptor beta chains drawn from one sample of a study of naive and memory T cell subsets. TCRdb re-analysed the UMI-ligation and nested PCR reads in MiXCR, keeping a single row per CDR3 protein. The sample consists of some 83,000 distinct CDR3 sequences, 9% of them appearing once. The material sequenced was naive CD8+ T cells from blood. The receptors stem from a human donor in good health. Both conserved end residues are part of each CDR3. Each record gives: D gene, J gene, clone size, V gene, CDR3 protein, CDR3 DNA. D genes are given only for firm matches. The listing skips clone size in some rows; elsewhere it reads once, few, many or a size class.

-,TRBJ2-1,-,TRBV7-9,CASSLARNFNEQFF,TGTGCCAGCAGCTTAGCGAGGAACTTCAATGAGCAGTTCTTC
-,TRBJ2-7,-,TRBV28,CASRGSGTYEQYF,TGTGCCAGCAGAGGGTCGGGAACCTACGAGCAGTACTTC
TRBD1,TRBJ2-4,many,TRBV29-1,CSYEGPGGMNIQYF,TGCAGCTACGAGGGCCCAGGGGGCATGAACATTCAGTACTTC
TRBD2,TRBJ2-3,-,TRBV19,CASSVAGREVDTQYF,TGTGCCAGTAGTGTCGCCGGGCGGGAGGTAGATACGCAGTATTTT
TRBD2,TRBJ2-1,few,TRBV6-6,CASSLAGVYYNEQFF,TGTGCCAGCAGTTTAGCGGGAGTATATTACAATGAGCAGTTCTTC
TRBD1,TRBJ2-7,once,TRBV20-1,CSAREITGQRSYEQYF,TGCAGTGCTAGAGAGATAACGGGACAGCGCTCCTACGAGCAGTACTTC
-,TRBJ2-5,many,TRBV7-2,CASSLAGDKRQETQYF,TGTGCCAGCAGCTTAGCGGGGGACAAGAGGCAAGAGACCCAGTACTTC
TRBD1,TRBJ2-7,-,TRBV5-1,CASSSDTGTGVDYEQYF,TGCGCCAGCAGCTCGGATACCGGGACAGGGGTTGACTACGAGCAGTACTTC
-,TRBJ1-6,many,TRBV25-1,CASSASRFGDNSPLHF,TGTGCCAGCAGTGCGTCGCGGTTTGGGGATAATTCACCCCTCCACTTT
TRBD2,TRBJ2-5,many,TRBV2,CASSEALAGGGETQYF,TGTGCCAGCAGTGAAGCGCTAGCGGGAGGGGGCGAGACCCAGTACTTC
-,TRBJ2-1,many,TRBV10-2,CASSIDEDPFYEQFF,TGCGCCAGCAGCATTGACGAGGACCCCTTCTATGAGCAGTTCTTC
-,TRBJ1-2,many,TRBV20-1,CSAPRRNYGYTF,TGCAGTGCCCCTCGTAGGAACTATGGCTACACCTTC
-,TRBJ2-1,few,TRBV6-5,CASSPLGGISYNEQFF,TGTGCCAGCAGTCCCCTAGGGGGAATTTCCTACAATGAGCAGTTCTTC
TRBD2,TRBJ2-3,-,TRBV10-3,CAISRLASPPPQQQLNTDTQYF,TGTGCCATCAGCCGACTAGCTAGCCCCCCTCCGCAGCAACAATTGAACACAGATACGCAGTATTTT
-,TRBJ2-7,-,TRBV20-1,CSAERTEPSYEQYF,TGCAGTGCAGAGAGGACGGAACCATCCTACGAGCAGTACTTC
TRBD1,TRBJ2-7,-,TRBV27,CASSPGQVGAYEQYF,TGTGCCAGCAGTCCTGGACAGGTTGGGGCCTACGAGCAGTACTTC
TRBD2,TRBJ2-7,many,TRBV29-1,CSVELSGGLENYEQYF,TGCAGCGTTGAATTGTCTGGAGGACTAGAGAATTACGAGCAGTACTTC
-,TRBJ2-7,few,TRBV6-5,CASSYSSGRSEQYF,TGTGCCAGCAGTTACTCTTCAGGGAGGTCCGAGCAGTACTTC
-,TRBJ1-3,few,TRBV6-2/TRBV6-3,CASSYSSGPGNTIYF,TGTGCCAGCAGTTACTCGAGCGGCCCTGGAAACACCATATATTTT
-,TRBJ1-4,few,TRBV29-1,CSVEDWAGEREKLFF,TGCAGCGTTGAAGATTGGGCAGGGGAGAGGGAAAAACTGTTTTTT
TRBD1,TRBJ2-1,few,TRBV12-3/TRBV12-4,CASSPTGTGNPNEQFF,TGTGCCAGCAGTCCCACGGGGACAGGGAATCCCAATGAGCAGTTCTTC
-,TRBJ2-7,-,TRBV7-9,CASSLVEGEDEQYF,TGTGCCAGCAGCTTAGTCGAAGGGGAGGACGAGCAGTACTTC
-,TRBJ2-7,-,TRBV29-1,CSVISGTDYEQYF,TGCAGCGTGATTAGCGGGACAGACTACGAGCAGTACTTC
-,TRBJ1-2,many,TRBV5-8,CASNYGYTF,TGTGCCAGCAACTATGGCTACACCTTC
TRBD1,TRBJ1-6,many,TRBV6-5,CASSYAGDSPNSPLHF,TGTGCCAGCAGTTACGCTGGGGACAGCCCTAATTCACCCCTCCACTTT
TRBD2,TRBJ2-5,many,TRBV7-9,CASSLAGGPEIQYF,TGTGCCAGCAGCTTAGCGGGAGGGCCCGAGATCCAGTACTTC
-,TRBJ2-7,many,TRBV12-3/TRBV12-4,CASSADYEQYF,TGTGCCAGCAGTGCAGACTACGAGCAGTACTTC
-,TRBJ2-7,many,TRBV7-6,CASSLGDGDYEQYF,TGTGCCAGCAGCTTAGGAGACGGAGACTACGAGCAGTACTTC
TRBD2,TRBJ2-7,many,TRBV13,CASSHTSGRADEQYF,TGTGCCAGCAGCCACACTAGCGGGAGGGCCGACGAGCAGTACTTC
TRBD1,TRBJ2-5,many,TRBV27,CASRLTGGQETQYF,TGTGCCAGCAGGCTGACAGGGGGACAAGAGACCCAGTACTTC
TRBD1,TRBJ2-5,-,TRBV6-5,CASSVDRGASSETQYF,TGTGCCAGCAGCGTGGACAGGGGGGCTTCATCGGAGACCCAGTACTTC
-,TRBJ2-3,many,TRBV6-5,CASSYGERGTDTQYF,TGTGCCAGCAGTTACGGGGAGCGGGGCACAGATACGCAGTATTTT
-,TRBJ2-5,many,TRBV6-5,CASSGSFQETQYF,TGTGCCAGCAGTGGGAGTTTCCAAGAGACCCAGTACTTC
TRBD2,TRBJ2-1,many,TRBV29-1,CSVGTGGSYNEQFF,TGCAGCGTCGGGACGGGAGGCTCCTACAATGAGCAGTTCTTC
-,TRBJ1-1,-,TRBV20-1,CSARDLGQAEAFF,TGCAGTGCTAGAGATCTGGGGCAGGCTGAAGCTTTCTTT
TRBD1,TRBJ1-1,many,TRBV27,CASNPSWTGRNTEAFF,TGTGCCAGCAACCCCTCCTGGACAGGGAGGAACACTGAAGCTTTCTTT
TRBD2,TRBJ2-5,-,TRBV6-2/TRBV6-3,CASATSGIKTQYF,TGTGCCAGCGCGACTAGCGGGATTAAGACCCAGTACTTC
-,TRBJ1-1,few,TRBV28,CASRGVGNTEAFF,TGTGCCAGCAGGGGCGTTGGAAACACTGAAGCTTTCTTT
TRBD2,TRBJ2-2,few,TRBV2,CASSERGLGGNTGELFF,TGTGCCAGCAGTGAACGAGGACTAGGTGGGAACACCGGGGAGCTGTTTTTT
-,TRBJ2-3,many,TRBV24-1,CATSDLQRSGDTQYF,TGTGCCACCAGTGATTTGCAACGATCGGGAGATACGCAGTATTTT
TRBD2,TRBJ2-3,few,TRBV12-3/TRBV12-4,CASSLAGRSTDTQYF,TGTGCCAGCAGTCTAGCGGGCCGCAGCACAGATACGCAGTATTTT
-,TRBJ2-3,-,TRBV27,CTSSPPNSADTQYF,TGTACCAGCAGTCCACCCAATTCCGCAGATACGCAGTATTTT
TRBD1,TRBJ2-6,many,TRBV2,CATPKTGAGANVLTF,TGTGCCACCCCAAAGACAGGGGCCGGGGCCAACGTCCTGACTTTC
-,TRBJ2-7,-,TRBV13,CASSPPGKTEQYF,TGTGCCAGCAGCCCTCCTGGGAAGACCGAGCAGTACTTC
-,TRBJ2-1,many,TRBV20-1,CSARDPGGAEQFF,TGCAGTGCTAGAGATCCTGGTGGTGCTGAGCAGTTCTTC
TRBD1,TRBJ1-1,few,TRBV23-1,CASRTGTGGYMNTEAFF,TGCGCCAGCAGAACCGGGACAGGGGGTTATATGAACACTGAAGCTTTCTTT
TRBD2,TRBJ2-1,many,TRBV7-3,CASSSLAGLYNEQFF,TGTGCCAGCAGCTCGTTAGCGGGGCTCTACAATGAGCAGTTCTTC
-,TRBJ1-6,many,TRBV7-8,CASSPNGAGYGSPLHF,TGTGCCAGCAGCCCAAACGGGGCTGGCTATGGTTCACCCCTCCACTTT
TRBD2,TRBJ2-7,-,TRBV7-9,CASSLGPSGASSYEQYF,TGTGCCAGCAGCTTAGGGCCTAGCGGGGCGAGCTCCTACGAGCAGTACTTC
-,TRBJ2-1,many,TRBV29-1,CSVGWGSYNEQFF,TGCAGCGTTGGGTGGGGAAGTTATAATGAGCAGTTCTTC
-,TRBJ1-5,many,TRBV27,CASSLTSVQPQHF,TGTGCCAGCAGTTTAACCTCGGTTCAGCCCCAGCATTTT
TRBD1,TRBJ2-5,-,TRBV7-2,CASSLGQAQVVETQYF,TGTGCCAGCAGCCTAGGACAGGCCCAGGTCGTAGAGACCCAGTACTTC
-,TRBJ2-1,many,TRBV29-1,CSVGGDTGNEQFF,TGCAGCGTTGGGGGAGATACAGGGAATGAGCAGTTCTTC
-,TRBJ2-7,-,TRBV29-1,CSVEGPACEQCF,TGCAGCGTTGAGGGTCCTGCCTGCGAGCAGTGCTTC